Following are 24 T cell receptor beta chains from one sample sequenced in a study of vaccination effects on CD4 cells after COVID-19. Which antigens these TCRs recognize remains unknown. Sequenced by immunoSEQ multiplex PCR; TCRdb stores in-frame clones only, minus some. The sample lists fewer than 25,000 clones; around 62% were seen once. Under the ViraFEST assay, PBMC were stimulated with viral peptide pools so that antigen-specific CD4+ T cells expanded. Sequencing was performed afterwards. It was after 10 days of culture that CD4+ T cells were isolated. Prior SARS-CoV-2 infection was absent in the vaccine recipients, as shown by negative nucleocapsid antibodies. This sample comprised CD4+ T cells from PBMCs cultured with HCoV-NL63 spike peptides, obtained before COVID-19 vaccination. The receptors originated from a human donor who received a COVID-19 vaccine.

The gene calls are TRBV12-3 or TRBV12-4 and TRBJ2-5, with D unresolved. CDR3 size: 12 residues. The V end lost 3 bases, the J end lost 2 bases, and 4 bases lay between the germline ends. The CDR3 here is CASSFVQETQYF. The DNA for the CDR3 is TGTGCCAGCAGTTTTGTTCAAGAGACCCAGTACTTC.

This clone was found a few times. This chain connects TRBV9 to TRBJ2-5; 12 nucleotides align to TRBD1. With V trimmed by 3 bases and J by 5 bases, 8 bases remained unmatched. There are 16 residues in the CDR3. CDR1 and CDR2 (germline): SGDLS, YYNGEE. The CDR3 loop reads CASSEGDRGRAETQYF. The CDR3 DNA follows: TGTGCCAGCAGCGAGGGGGACAGGGGGCGCGCGGAGACCCAGTACTTC.

J is TRBJ2-1 and V is TRBV12-3 or TRBV12-4, with D unclear. V was trimmed by 6 bases and J by 4 bases, leaving 10 bases between them. CDR3 size: 13 residues. The CDR3 DNA reads TGTGCCAGCAGGTCTATCCCATACAATGAGCAGTTCTTC. This translates into CASRSIPYNEQFF.

This clone was detected only a few times. The chain carries TRBV11-2 and TRBJ2-7, with TRBD2 matching 9 bases. Germline assignment: CDR1 SGHAT and CDR2 FQNNGV. The CDR3 spans 15 residues. With 1 base clipped from V and 3 bases from J, the junction kept 4 bases outside the gene matches. The CDR3 protein is CASSLGSSGVYEQYF. The DNA for the CDR3 is TGTGCCAGCAGCTTAGGTTCTAGCGGGGTCTACGAGCAGTACTTC.

This chain's CDR3 is CASSEDGLAGGTDTQYF. Written as DNA, the CDR3 is TGTGCCAGCAGTGAAGACGGACTAGCGGGAGGCACAGATACGCAGTATTTT. The chain links TRBV2 to TRBJ2-3; 13 nucleotides agree with TRBD2. J was trimmed by 1 base and V by 1 base; bases with no gene match: 2. There are 17 residues in the CDR3. Germline CDR1 and CDR2: SNHLY and FYNNEI. Combining the CDR3 with reference TRBV2 and TRBJ2-3 gives the whole variable domain EPEVTQTPSHQVTQMGQEVILRCVPISNHLYFYWYRQILGQKVEFLVSFYNNEISEKSEIFDDQFSVERPDGSNFTLKIRSTKLEDSAMYFCASSEDGLAGGTDTQYFGPGTRLTVL.

This clone was seen a handful of times. The CDR3 nucleotides are TGCGCCAGCAGTGAGAGACAGTACTCCTACAATGAGCAGTTCTTC. Translation gives CASSERQYSYNEQFF. The chain is built from TRBV10-1 and TRBJ2-1; D perhaps matches TRBD1 (5 bases). From germline, CDR1 is WNHNN and CDR2 SYGVQD (reference sequence). V lost 2 bases to trimming and J lost 0 bases, with 8 bases between them. CDR3 size: 15 residues.

The genes are TRBV30 and TRBJ2-7, with D possibly TRBD2 on 7 matching bases. This CDR3 has 13 amino acids. The germline V gene encodes CDR1 GTSNPN and CDR2 SVGIG (reference sequence). The V end lost 5 bases, the J end lost 3 bases, and 14 bases lay between the germline ends. The CDR3 here is CAWGRGADYEQYF. The CDR3 nucleotides are TGTGCCTGGGGGAGGGGGGCCGACTACGAGCAGTACTTC.

V is TRBV25-1 and J is TRBJ2-7, with 8 bases matching TRBD2. Trimming at V came to 10 bases and at J to 0 bases, leaving 11 bases not matched to a gene. Per germline, CDR1 MGHDK and CDR2 SYGVNS. The CDR3 extends over 15 amino acids. DNA of the CDR3: TGTGCCACCTCGGGGGGGCGGGGGGACTCCTACGAGCAGTACTTC. This sequence encodes CATSGGRGDSYEQYF.

This clone was seen only once. This chain links TRBV5-1 with TRBJ1-4; TRBD1 matches 7 bases. Germline values: CDR1 SGHRS, CDR2 YFSETQ. V lost 0 bases to trimming and J lost 5 bases; unmatched junction nucleotides: 10. The CDR3 contains 17 residues. The CDR3 region is CASSLGAGGRGNEKLFF. CDR3 sequence (DNA): TGCGCCAGCAGCTTGGGTGCAGGGGGTCGGGGAAATGAAAAACTGTTTTTT.

The rearrangement uses TRBV18 and TRBJ1-3, with D unclear. From germline, CDR1 is KGHSH and CDR2 LQKENI. With 3 bases removed from V and 0 bases from J, the gap between germline ends came to 9 bases. The CDR3 has 15 amino acids. The CDR3 DNA reads as TGTGCCAGCTCACCTAAGCACTACTCTGGAAACACCATATATTTT. It is translated as CASSPKHYSGNTIYF. The whole variable domain, filled in from reference TRBV18 and TRBJ1-3, reads NAGVMQNPRHLVRRRGQEARLRCSPMKGHSHVYWYRQLPEEGLKFMVYLQKENIIDESGMPKERFSAEFPKEGPSILRIQQVVRGDSAAYFCASSPKHYSGNTIYFGEGSWLTVV.

The V call is TRBV3-1 (or the pseudogene TRBV3-2), the J call TRBJ2-7; D is possibly TRBD1 (5 bases). V lost 0 bases to trimming and J lost 3 bases, with 18 bases between them. The CDR3 is 17 residues long. The germline V gene encodes CDR1 LGHDT and CDR2 YNNKEL (reference sequence). The CDR3 bases are TGTGCCAGCAGCCAAGAGTTCTTTGGGGCAACGAACTACGAGCAGTACTTC. It translates to CASSQEFFGATNYEQYF.

J is TRBJ2-7 and V is TRBV19; D is possibly TRBD1 (5 bases). This CDR3 spans 14 amino acids. V lost 7 bases and J 6 bases, leaving 19 bases between the germline ends. Germline CDR1 and CDR2: LNHDA and SQIVND (reference sequence). The CDR3 DNA sequence: TGTGCCAGTATTTCCGGGCAGGGTTTGAGCGAGCAGTACTTC. This sequence encodes CASISGQGLSEQYF.

The gene calls are TRBV5-1 and TRBJ1-4, with TRBD1 identical over 8 bases. CDR1 and CDR2 (germline): SGHRS, YFSETQ. Trimming removed 4 bases from V and 4 bases from J; junction bases left unmatched: 6. The length of the CDR3 is 15 residues. This CDR3 is CASSGGTGINEKLFF. CDR3 DNA sequence: TGCGCCAGCAGCGGGGGGACAGGAATTAATGAAAAACTGTTTTTT.

The table lists this clone with a count of one. The J gene is TRBJ2-3, the V gene TRBV27, with 14 bases identical to TRBD2. The length of the CDR3 is 18 residues. Germline V gene sequence: CDR1 MNHEY, CDR2 SMNVEV (reference sequence). V lost 7 bases, J lost 1 base, and 10 bases stayed unmatched. DNA of the CDR3: TGTGCCAGCACACCCCAAAGACTAGCGGGAGGGGGCACAGATACGCAGTATTTT. It yields the protein CASTPQRLAGGGTDTQYF.

The rearrangement joins TRBV5-1 to TRBJ2-7; TRBD2 matches at 12 bases. Germline CDR1 reads SGHRS; CDR2 reads YFSETQ. After removal of 4 bases from V and 2 bases from J, the junction contained 1 base not matched to a gene. The CDR3 extends over 14 amino acids. The CDR3 sequence is CASSTSGGPYEQYF. CDR3 DNA sequence: TGCGCCAGCAGCACTAGCGGGGGGCCCTACGAGCAGTACTTC.

The gene calls are TRBV24-1 and TRBJ2-3; 8 nucleotides line up with TRBD2. The CDR3 consists of 16 residues. Per germline, CDR1 KGHDR and CDR2 SFDVKD. J lost 2 bases, V lost 4 bases, and 7 bases had no gene match. The CDR3 here is CATSETGGLLTDTQYF. CDR3 nucleotides: TGTGCCACCAGTGAGACGGGGGGGCTCCTCACAGATACGCAGTATTTT.

The CDR3 sequence: CATSEPDRSQETQYF. The CDR3 DNA sequence: TGTGCCACCAGTGAACCAGACAGGTCTCAAGAGACCCAGTACTTC. V is TRBV24-1 and J is TRBJ2-5, with D tentatively TRBD1 (6 bases). There are 15 residues in the CDR3. The V and J ends lost 4 bases and 2 bases respectively, with 13 bases between them. Germline values: CDR1 KGHDR, CDR2 SFDVKD.

CDR3 DNA: TGTGCCAGCAGTACAGGAAACACTGGAAACACCATATATTTT. It encodes CASSTGNTGNTIYF. The J gene is TRBJ1-3, the V gene TRBV6-5, with D maybe TRBD1 (5 bases). V was cut by 5 bases and J by 2 bases, with 10 bases left in between. CDR1 and CDR2 from the germline V gene are MNHEY and SVGAGI. This CDR3 is built from 14 residues.

The genes are TRBV27 and TRBJ2-7, with D possibly TRBD2 on 5 matching bases. The CDR3 extends over 11 amino acids. Trimming left V 2 bases short and J 7 bases short, with 6 bases between. From germline, CDR1 is MNHEY and CDR2 SMNVEV (reference sequence). The CDR3 coding sequence is TGTGCCAGCAGTTTAGCGGGTGAGCAGTACTTC. This sequence encodes CASSLAGEQYF.

As for this clone: One end of the junction fails to match germline, which may point to a read error. The chain recombines TRBV19 with TRBJ2-1; D is possibly TRBD2 (6 bases). This CDR3 is 16 amino acids long. Germline V CDR1 and CDR2: LNHDA, SQIVND (reference sequence). The CDR3 bases are TGTGCCAGTAGCATAGGCGGTAGCGGCTCATACAATGAGCAGTTCTTC. This codes for CASSIGGSGSYNEQFF. The whole variable domain, filled in from reference TRBV19 and TRBJ2-1, reads DGGITQSPKYLFRKEGQNVTLSCEQNLNHDAMYWYRQDPGQGLRLIYYSQIVNDFQKGDIAEGYSVSREKKESFPLTVTSAQKNPTAFYLCASSIGGSGSYNEQFFGPGTRLTVL.

The chain carries TRBV4-2 and TRBJ2-5; either TRBD1 or TRBD2 may fit D (6 bases each). V lost 0 bases to trimming and J lost 5 bases, with 13 bases between them. The CDR3 totals 15 residues. Per the germline V gene, CDR1 is LGHNA and CDR2 is YNFKEQ. For the CDR3, the DNA is TGTGCCAGCAGCCAAGATCATGGGGGGCCGGAGACCCAGTACTTC. Its translation is CASSQDHGGPETQYF.

The CDR3 here is CASSEKGGRYGYTF. CDR3 in DNA: TGTGCCAGCAGTGAAAAGGGGGGGCGGTATGGCTACACCTTC. The chain joins TRBV6-1 to TRBJ1-2; D is perhaps TRBD1 (6 bases). The V and J ends lost 2 bases and 5 bases respectively, with 12 bases between them. The CDR3 has 14 amino acids. Germline V gives CDR1 MNHNS, CDR2 SASEGT.

V is TRBV5-1 and J is TRBJ2-5, with 8 bases matching TRBD1. This CDR3 has 14 residues. Germline CDR1 is SGHRS and CDR2 is YFSETQ. V shed 3 bases, J shed 1 base, and the junction held 2 bases outside the gene matches. For the CDR3, the DNA is TGCGCCAGCAGCTCTGGACAGGGCCAAGAGACCCAGTACTTC. Protein sequence: CASSSGQGQETQYF.

V is TRBV11-1 and J is TRBJ2-5, with TRBD1 matching over 11 bases. This CDR3 spans 14 amino acids. Trimming cost V 4 bases and J 4 bases; bases outside gene matches: 2. Germline V CDR1 and CDR2: SGHAT, FQDESV (reference sequence). CDR3 in amino acids: CASSSGTGGETQYF. CDR3 DNA: TGTGCCAGCAGCTCGGGGACAGGGGGAGAGACCCAGTACTTC.